This TCR beta chain is drawn from a study of T cells expressing NK-cell markers. Study-wide context: Repertoires of TCR beta were obtained from T cells sorted as CD3+CD56+NKG2C+, CD3+CD56+NKG2C- and CD3+CD56-NKG2C+. Study outcomes and limitations: Uncertainty persisted over the HCMV specificity of expanded NKG2C+ T cell clones. Roughly 6 donors showed dominant NKG2C+ clonotypes comprising about 1.0-7.0% of their CD8+ T cells. A few donors likewise had their CD3+CD56-NKG2C+ fraction led by these clonotypes.

CDR3 size: 14 residues. The V gene's germline CDR1 is SEHNR and CDR2 FQNEAQ (reference sequence). TCRdb derives one entry per CDR3 protein from the 5' RACE reads, leaving out DNA. The listing records 300,000 to 500,000 distinct CDR3 sequences. Details on this clonotype: What it binds is unknown.

The rearrangement joins TRBV7-9 to TRBJ1-1; TCRdb proposes TRBD1, but this gene call is untestable without DNA. The material sequenced was blood T cells: a sorted CD56 or NKG2C T cell subset, CD4+ or CD8+ T cells, or bulk PBMC T cells (not recorded which). The clonotype originates from a woman aged 50 to 60 in good health. This chain's CDR3 is CASSPGTVYTEAFF.